The 9 T cell receptor beta chains listed next were all sequenced from one sample in a study of T cells in women clearing cervical HPV infection. Generated by immunoSEQ multiplex PCR, the TCRdb table keeps only in-frame clones and is missing some. The listing contains 45,000 to 55,000 clones. The material sequenced was blood buffy coat. The receptors shown here come from a woman between 18 and 75 years old with a cervical HPV16 infection that either progressed to CIN3+ or cleared (not recorded which).

As concerns this clone: The CDR3 end falls 3 residues outside the read, so it is completed with the germline J gene. V gene TRBV5-1 combines with J gene TRBJ1-3; D might be TRBD1 (6 bases). CDR3 length equals 18 residues. V lost 0 bases, J lost 0 bases, and 16 bases lay in between. CDR1 and CDR2 (germline): SGHRS, YFSETQ. The CDR3 region is CASSLEGVAMSSGNTIYF. Partial CDR3 DNA: TGCGCCAGCAGCTTGGAGGGGGTGGCAATGAGCTCTGGAAACACC.

Worth noting for this clone: The read stops 3 residues short of the end of the CDR3; the missing end is completed from the germline J gene. V gene TRBV3-1 (or the pseudogene TRBV3-2) combines with J gene TRBJ2-1; 7 bases align to TRBD1. V shed 1 base, J shed 7 bases, and the junction held 7 bases outside the gene matches. The germline CDR1 and CDR2 sequences are LGHDT and YNNKEL (reference sequence). This CDR3 contains 15 residues. The CDR3 spells CASSQGQGNLNEQFF. The CDR3 DNA, read in part, is TGTGCCAGCAGCCAAGGACAGGGTAATTTAAATGAG.

Note on this clone: The read comes to an end 3 residues before the CDR3 does, leaving the germline J gene to fill in the end. This sequence joins TRBV10-3 and TRBJ2-7; D is ambiguous. From germline, CDR1 is ENHRY and CDR2 SYGVKD. V was trimmed by 2 bases and J by 6 bases, leaving 11 bases between them. This CDR3 is built from 13 residues. The part of the CDR3 DNA that was read is TGTGCCATCAGTGAGCTGACCCCGGGCGAG. This sequence encodes CAISELTPGE. The entire CDR3 reads CAISELTPGEQYF.

Note on this clone: Coverage ceases 3 residues before the CDR3 finishes, and the germline J gene fills in the end. Other DNA sequences of this sample code for an identical CDR3. The chain uses TRBV18 and TRBJ1-2; 9 nucleotides align to TRBD1. This CDR3 contains 14 residues. CDR1 is KGHSH and CDR2 is LQKENI in the germline V gene. The DNA read from the CDR3 is TGTGCCAGCTCACCGACAGGGGGTTCAGATACC. It translates to CASSPTGGSDT. The full-length CDR3 reads as CASSPTGGSDTYTF.

Comments on this clone: From the germline J gene comes the end of the CDR3, since the read stops 3 residues before it. V is TRBV5-4 and J is TRBJ1-4; unclear D gene. CDR3 length: 13 amino acids. Trimming left V 0 bases short and J 8 bases short, with 8 bases between. Looked up from germline, CDR1 is SGHNT and CDR2 is YYREEE (reference sequence). CDR3 protein: CASSLAAEEKLFF. The DNA read from the CDR3 is TGTGCCAGCAGCTTGGCCGCGGAGGAAAAA.

A word on this clone: The CDR3 extends 3 residues past the end of the read, so its final part is completed from the germline J gene. The genes are TRBV2 and TRBJ1-6; no definite D call. The CDR3 runs 13 residues. Looked up from germline, CDR1 is SNHLY and CDR2 is FYNNEI. Trimming stripped 3 bases from V and 7 bases from J, with 7 bases between. CDR3 bases read: TGTGCCAGCAGTGATGACTCAAATTCACCC. Amino acids: CASSDDSNSP. In full, the CDR3 reads CASSDDSNSPLHF.

On this clone itself: Read coverage stops 3 residues before the CDR3 terminus; the germline J gene supplies the remainder. The chain carries TRBV28 and TRBJ2-7, with 7 bases matching TRBD2. The junction had 9 bases not matched to a gene; V was cut back by 4 bases and J by 3 bases. The CDR3 consists of 15 residues. Germline values: CDR1 MDHEN, CDR2 SYDVKM. The CDR3 sequence: CASSSLIGGGYEQYF. The CDR3 bases that were read are TGTGCCAGCAGTTCCCTCATTGGGGGGGGCTACGAG. Full variable domain (outside the CDR3, taken from reference TRBV28 and TRBJ2-7): DVKVTQSSRYLVKRTGEKVFLECVQDMDHENMFWYRQDPGLGLRLIYFSYDVKMKEKGDIPEGYSVSREKKERFSLILESASTNQTSMYLCASSSLIGGGYEQYFGPGTRLTVT.

A note on this clone: The sequence runs out 3 residues before the end of the CDR3; the remainder is reconstructed from the germline J gene. The rearrangement links TRBV7-6 to TRBJ2-7; 9 bases map to TRBD2. This CDR3 is 16 amino acids long. With 4 bases clipped from V and 4 bases from J, the junction kept 11 bases outside the gene matches. CDR1 SGHVS and CDR2 FNYEAQ come from the germline V gene. Partial CDR3 DNA: TGTGCCAGCAGCTCACCCAGACTAGCGGCCGTGTACGAG. It yields the protein CASSSPRLAAVYE. The whole CDR3 sequence is CASSSPRLAAVYEQYF. The variable domain in full, completed from reference TRBV7-6 and TRBJ2-7, reads GAGVSQSPRYKVTKRGQDVALRCDPISGHVSLYWYRQALGQGPEFLTYFNYEAQQDKSGLPNDRFSAERPEGSISTLTIQRTEQRDSAMYRCASSSPRLAAVYEQYFGPGTRLTVT.

Turning to this clone: The read gets to within 3 residues of the CDR3 end, and the germline J gene fills in the rest. The rearrangement links TRBV5-1 to TRBJ1-4; 8 positions agree with TRBD1. The CDR3 contains 15 residues. CDR1 and CDR2 (germline): SGHRS, YFSETQ. Partial CDR3 DNA: TGCGCCAGCAGACAGGGACAGGCCTATAATTCACCA. Residues: CASRQGQAYNSP. The whole CDR3 is CASRQGQAYNSPLFF.